One sample yielded the 8 T cell receptor beta chains listed below, sequenced in a study of early stage breast cancer tumors. Some clones are missing from TCRdb's copy, which holds only in-frame ones; the method was immunoSEQ multiplex PCR. The repertoire holds around 28,000 clones, with roughly 80% as singletons. Sequenced: breast tumor tissue. The receptors shown here come from a person aged 30 to 39 with breast cancer.

This chain uses TRBV7-2 with TRBJ2-7; possibly TRBD2 for D (6 bases). There are 14 residues in the CDR3. Germline CDR1 and CDR2: SGHTA and FQGNSA. V lost 6 bases and J lost 1, with 13 bases in between. CDR3 sequence: CASRPRDWSYEQYF. DNA of the CDR3: TGTGCCAGCAGACCCCGGGACTGGTCCTACGAGCAGTACTTC.

V usage is TRBV6-6 and J usage is TRBJ2-1; TRBD2 is a possible D gene (5 bases). The CDR3 runs 13 residues. V lost 8 bases, J lost 8 bases, and 16 bases lay in between. In germline, CDR1 is MNHNY, CDR2 SVGAGI (reference sequence). The CDR3 loop is CASLDRGLDEQFF. CDR3 sequence (DNA): TGTGCCAGCTTGGATCGAGGGTTGGATGAGCAGTTCTTC.

This clone was recorded a few times. CDR3 sequence reads: CASSRTGVEDGYTF. The CDR3 DNA is TGTGCCAGCAGCCGAACAGGGGTCGAGGATGGCTACACCTTC. This chain connects TRBV6-6 to TRBJ1-2, with 7 bases fitting TRBD1. Germline assignment: CDR1 MNHNY and CDR2 SVGAGI (reference sequence). The V gene end was trimmed by 6 bases and the J gene end by 6 bases; junction bases not matched to a gene: 10. The CDR3 runs to 14 residues.

V gene TRBV5-5 combines with J gene TRBJ2-1; D tentatively fits TRBD1 or TRBD2 (5 bases each). The germline V and J ends were trimmed by 1 base and 8 bases, with 7 bases remaining between them. The CDR3 has 12 amino acids. Germline values: CDR1 SGHKS, CDR2 YYEKEE (reference sequence). The CDR3 bases are TGTGCCAGCAGCTTGTGGGGGTATGAGCAGTTCTTC. It codes for CASSLWGYEQFF.

The J gene is TRBJ1-4, the V gene TRBV30; D unresolved. Between the trimmed V and J ends, which lost 3 bases and 5 bases, there was a span of 4 bases. The CDR3 runs to 11 residues. The germline V gene has CDR1 GTSNPN and CDR2 SVGIG (reference sequence). CDR3: CAWRKNEKLFF. CDR3 nucleotide sequence: TGTGCCTGGAGAAAGAATGAAAAACTGTTTTTT.

The chain is built from TRBV28 and TRBJ1-2, with unresolved D. The germline V gene has CDR1 MDHEN and CDR2 SYDVKM. Trimming took 7 bases from V and 7 from J, leaving 19 bases between them. The CDR3 runs to 14 residues. CDR3 coding DNA: TGTGCCAGCAAGAGTGGTCCCCGGGCTCGTGGCTACACCTTC. It encodes CASKSGPRARGYTF.

This chain joins TRBV5-4 and TRBJ1-5, with no clear D. V dropped 0 bases and J dropped 7 bases, with 14 bases sitting between them. CDR1 and CDR2 from the germline V gene are SGHNT and YYREEE (reference sequence). The length of the CDR3 is 15 residues. Here the CDR3 DNA reads TGTGCCAGCAGCTTGGATCTCCAAGAAGTCCAGCCCCAGCATTTT. Protein sequence: CASSLDLQEVQPQHF.

The rearrangement uses TRBV20-1 and TRBJ2-7; possibly TRBD1 or TRBD2 for D (5 bases each). The CDR3 sequence is 11 residues long. Trimming shortened V by 8 bases and J by 0 bases, and 8 bases separated the two germline ends. In germline, CDR1 is DFQATT, CDR2 SNEGSKA (reference sequence). As DNA, the CDR3 is TGCAGTATCGGGACCTCCTACGAGCAGTACTTC. It is translated as CSIGTSYEQYF.